These T cell receptor beta chains were read from a single sample in a study of T cell changes during pregnancy in multiple sclerosis. Produced via immunoSEQ multiplex PCR; TCRdb's table is partial and in-frame only. The sample records over 50,000 clones, just under 90% being singletons. This sample comprised peripheral blood, obtained in the first trimester of pregnancy. These TCRs come from a female donor in good health, enrolled as a control in a pregnancy study. Each CDR3 is given with its conserved first and last residue. A D gene is named only where the DNA matches it firmly. Some rows mark clone size as missing; the rest say once, few, many or name a class of expanded clone.

J: TRBJ2-1
length: 15
D: .
V: TRBV19
size: .
CDR3: CASSRGADQYNEQFF
DNA: TGTGCCAGTAGTCGGGGGGCAGACCAGTACAATGAGCAGTTCTTC

J: TRBJ1-2
length: 17
D: .
V: TRBV4-1
size: .
CDR3: CASSRLSGGVQKYGYTF
DNA: TGCGCCAGCAGCCGCCTTTCGGGGGGAGTACAAAAATATGGCTACACCTTC

J: TRBJ2-7
length: 15
D: .
V: TRBV19
size: .
CDR3: CASSTFSGGSYEQYF
DNA: TGTGCCAGTAGTACTTTCTCAGGAGGCTCCTACGAGCAGTACTTC

J: TRBJ2-3
length: 14
D: TRBD2
V: TRBV13
size: .
CDR3: CASSLPGGTDTQYF
DNA: TGTGCCAGCAGCTTACCGGGGGGAACAGATACGCAGTATTTT

J: TRBJ2-3
length: 16
D: TRBD2
V: TRBV6-5
size: few
CDR3: CASSYDPAGVTDTQYF
DNA: TGTGCCAGCAGTTACGATCCAGCGGGGGTCACAGATACGCAGTATTTT

J: TRBJ1-1
length: 14
D: TRBD1
V: TRBV19
size: .
CDR3: CASSFDRGGTEAFF
DNA: TGTGCCAGTAGTTTTGACAGGGGCGGCACTGAAGCTTTCTTT

J: TRBJ2-1
length: 16
D: TRBD1
V: TRBV7-8
size: .
CDR3: CASSQETGLTYNEQFF
DNA: TGTGCCAGCAGTCAAGAGACAGGGCTGACCTACAATGAGCAGTTCTTC

J: TRBJ2-2
length: 14
D: TRBD1
V: TRBV11-1
size: .
CDR3: CASSEDRGSGELFF
DNA: TGTGCCAGCAGCGAGGACAGGGGATCCGGGGAGCTGTTTTTT

J: TRBJ2-3
length: 14
D: TRBD2
V: TRBV6-4
size: .
CDR3: CASSLGGGGDTQYF
DNA: TGTGCCAGCAGTCTCGGGGGGGGCGGAGATACGCAGTATTTT

J: TRBJ2-7
length: 14
D: .
V: TRBV29-1
size: once
CDR3: CSVSRDMGVREQYF
DNA: TGCAGCGTAAGCCGGGACATGGGGGTTAGGGAGCAGTACTTC

J: TRBJ1-5
length: 14
D: TRBD1
V: TRBV28
size: .
CDR3: CASGSPQGGQPQHF
DNA: TGTGCCAGCGGTTCTCCGCAGGGGGGTCAGCCCCAGCATTTT

J: TRBJ1-6
length: 14
D: .
V: TRBV7-2
size: .
CDR3: CASSDRDWDSPLHF
DNA: TGTGCCAGCAGCGACCGGGACTGGGATTCACCCCTCCACTTT

J: TRBJ2-5
length: 16
D: TRBD1
V: TRBV9
size: .
CDR3: CASSVDPRQGAETQYF
DNA: TGTGCCAGCAGCGTAGACCCTCGACAGGGTGCGGAGACCCAGTACTTC

J: TRBJ2-7
length: 17
D: .
V: TRBV5-4
size: .
CDR3: CASSLGPLETGLDEQYF
DNA: TGTGCCAGCAGCTTGGGACCGCTTGAAACAGGCTTGGACGAGCAGTACTTC

J: TRBJ2-3
length: 17
D: TRBD2
V: TRBV9
size: .
CDR3: CASSVATRGGRTDTQYF
DNA: TGTGCCAGCAGCGTAGCTACCCGGGGGGGCCGGACAGATACGCAGTATTTT

J: TRBJ1-6
length: 12
D: .
V: TRBV6-6
size: .
CDR3: CASRSGDSPLHF
DNA: TGTGCCAGCAGATCAGGGGATTCACCCCTCCACTTT

J: TRBJ2-7
length: 15
D: TRBD1
V: TRBV7-2
size: .
CDR3: CASSLALDRGYEQYF
DNA: TGTGCCAGCAGCTTAGCCCTGGACAGGGGCTACGAGCAGTACTTC

J: TRBJ2-2
length: 15
D: .
V: TRBV11-3
size: .
CDR3: CASSQMTENTGELFF
DNA: TGTGCCAGCAGCCAGATGACAGAGAACACCGGGGAGCTGTTTTTT

J: TRBJ2-7
length: 11
D: TRBD2
V: TRBV2
size: once
CDR3: CASTGGLASYF
DNA: TGTGCCAGCACCGGTGGACTAGCGTCGTACTTC

J: TRBJ1-5
length: 14
D: TRBD1
V: TRBV27
size: .
CDR3: CASSRTGGNQPQHF
DNA: TGTGCCAGCAGTAGGACAGGGGGCAATCAGCCCCAGCATTTT

J: TRBJ2-1
length: 13
D: .
V: TRBV2
size: .
CDR3: CASRLSSYNEQFF
DNA: TGTGCCAGCAGGTTGAGCTCCTACAATGAGCAGTTCTTC

J: TRBJ1-3
length: 15
D: .
V: TRBV9
size: .
CDR3: CASSVAGSTGNTIYF
DNA: TGTGCCAGCAGCGTCGCAGGGTCGACTGGAAACACCATATATTTT

J: TRBJ1-1
length: 15
D: TRBD1
V: TRBV5-5
size: .
CDR3: CASSLMGQLSTEAFF
DNA: TGTGCCAGCAGCTTGATGGGACAGTTGAGCACTGAAGCTTTCTTT

J: TRBJ2-2
length: 16
D: .
V: TRBV9
size: .
CDR3: CASSVGGGKGTGELFF
DNA: TGTGCCAGCAGCGTAGGCGGTGGGAAGGGGACCGGGGAGCTGTTTTTT

J: TRBJ1-1
length: 16
D: TRBD1
V: TRBV5-6
size: .
CDR3: CASSWGQGRRDTEAFF
DNA: TGTGCCAGCAGCTGGGGACAGGGCCGGCGGGACACTGAAGCTTTCTTT

J: TRBJ1-1
length: 14
D: TRBD1
V: TRBV27
size: few
CDR3: CASSSGTANTEAFF
DNA: TGTGCCAGCAGTTCCGGGACAGCGAACACTGAAGCTTTCTTT

J: TRBJ2-5
length: 17
D: TRBD2
V: TRBV5-4
size: .
CDR3: CASSPGLAGGPEETQYF
DNA: TGTGCCAGCAGCCCGGGACTAGCGGGGGGGCCTGAAGAGACCCAGTACTTC

J: TRBJ2-1
length: 14
D: TRBD2
V: TRBV6-4
size: .
CDR3: CASSDSGEGTEQFF
DNA: TGTGCCAGCAGTGACTCAGGGGAGGGAACTGAGCAGTTCTTC

J: TRBJ1-3
length: 13
D: .
V: TRBV30
size: .
CDR3: CAWNGVPGNTIYF
DNA: TGTGCCTGGAACGGGGTGCCGGGAAACACCATATATTTT

J: TRBJ1-5
length: 11
D: .
V: TRBV30
size: few
CDR3: CAWSTGEPQHF
DNA: TGTGCCTGGAGTACCGGGGAGCCCCAGCATTTT

J: TRBJ1-6
length: 16
D: .
V: TRBV6-6
size: .
CDR3: CASSYLTGNIDSPLHF
DNA: TGTGCCAGCAGTTACCTTACAGGGAATATTGATTCACCCCTCCACTTT

J: TRBJ1-6
length: 15
D: .
V: TRBV5-6
size: once
CDR3: CASSLRGAGNSPLHF
DNA: TGTGCCAGCAGCTTGCGGGGGGCAGGTAATTCACCCCTCCACTTT

J: TRBJ2-7
length: 16
D: .
V: TRBV4-2
size: .
CDR3: CASSQEGTRGSDEQYF
DNA: TGTGCCAGCAGCCAAGAAGGGACCAGGGGAAGTGACGAGCAGTACTTC

J: TRBJ1-1
length: 13
D: .
V: TRBV18
size: few
CDR3: CASSQGSNTEAFF
DNA: TGTGCCAGCTCTCAGGGCAGCAACACTGAAGCTTTCTTT

J: TRBJ1-1
length: 15
D: .
V: TRBV6-6
size: .
CDR3: CASSYSEDMNTEAFF
DNA: TGTGCCAGCAGTTACTCAGAGGACATGAACACTGAAGCTTTCTTT

J: TRBJ2-5
length: 15
D: .
V: TRBV7-2
size: .
CDR3: CASSLGAGNRETQYF
DNA: TGTGCCAGCAGCTTAGGGGCGGGAAATAGGGAGACCCAGTACTTC

J: TRBJ1-1
length: 17
D: .
V: TRBV18
size: .
CDR3: CASSPGGNQVMNTEAFF
DNA: TGTGCCAGCTCACCGGGAGGGAACCAAGTCATGAACACTGAAGCTTTCTTT

J: TRBJ2-7
length: 14
D: TRBD1
V: TRBV7-2
size: .
CDR3: CASSFERGRYEQYF
DNA: TGTGCCAGCAGCTTTGAGAGGGGGCGGTACGAGCAGTACTTC

J: TRBJ1-1
length: 16
D: TRBD1
V: TRBV5-1
size: .
CDR3: CASSLGTGGRNTEAFF
DNA: TGCGCCAGCAGCTTGGGTACAGGGGGCCGGAACACTGAAGCTTTCTTT

J: TRBJ1-5
length: 14
D: .
V: TRBV7-8
size: .
CDR3: CASSLPYSNQPQHF
DNA: TGTGCCAGCAGCTTACCCTATAGCAATCAGCCCCAGCATTTT

J: TRBJ2-1
length: 20
D: .
V: TRBV7-6
size: .
CDR3: CASSYPGIGGPGGSIDEQFF
DNA: TGTGCCAGCAGCTATCCGGGGATCGGGGGCCCCGGGGGGAGTATAGATGAGCAGTTCTTC

J: TRBJ1-4
length: 13
D: TRBD1
V: TRBV6-6
size: .
CDR3: CASSYPGTGLTLF
DNA: TGTGCCAGCAGTTACCCCGGGACAGGGCTCACTCTTTTT

J: TRBJ2-3
length: 15
D: TRBD2
V: TRBV6-4
size: once
CDR3: CASSDETSGTDTQYF
DNA: TGTGCCAGCAGTGACGAGACTAGCGGCACAGATACGCAGTATTTT

J: TRBJ2-5
length: 14
D: TRBD1
V: TRBV19
size: .
CDR3: CASSIGQGAETQYF
DNA: TGTGCCAGTAGTATCGGACAGGGGGCGGAGACCCAGTACTTC

J: TRBJ2-2
length: 14
D: TRBD1
V: TRBV30
size: .
CDR3: CAWSEGQNFGELFF
DNA: TGTGCCTGGAGTGAGGGACAGAACTTCGGGGAGCTGTTTTTT

J: TRBJ2-5
length: 14
D: .
V: TRBV10-3
size: .
CDR3: CAISERGSQETQYF
DNA: TGTGCCATCAGTGAAAGGGGTAGCCAAGAGACCCAGTACTTC

J: TRBJ2-5
length: 15
D: .
V: TRBV19
size: .
CDR3: CASSMRGLRRETQYF
DNA: TGTGCCAGTAGTATGCGCGGTCTGAGGAGGGAGACCCAGTACTTC